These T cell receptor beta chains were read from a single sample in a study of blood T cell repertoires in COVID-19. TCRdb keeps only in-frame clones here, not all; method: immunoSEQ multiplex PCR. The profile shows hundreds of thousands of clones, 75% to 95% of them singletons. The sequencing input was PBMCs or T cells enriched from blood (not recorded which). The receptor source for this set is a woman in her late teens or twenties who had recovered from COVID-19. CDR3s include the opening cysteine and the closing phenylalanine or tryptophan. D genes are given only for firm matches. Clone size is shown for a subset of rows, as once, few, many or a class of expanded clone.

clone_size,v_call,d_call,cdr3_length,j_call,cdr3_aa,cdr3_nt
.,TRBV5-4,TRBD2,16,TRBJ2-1,CASRKTSGRYIDEQFF,TGTGCCAGCAGGAAGACTAGCGGGAGGTATATTGATGAGCAGTTCTTC
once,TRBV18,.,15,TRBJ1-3,CASSPVQGTGNTIYF,TGTGCCAGCTCACCTGTACAGGGTACAGGAAACACCATATATTTT
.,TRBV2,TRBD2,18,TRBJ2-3,CASSETGNGEGGTDTQYF,TGTGCCAGCAGTGAAACGGGGAACGGGGAGGGAGGCACAGATACGCAGTATTTT
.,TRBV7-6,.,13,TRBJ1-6,CASSPGQNSPLHF,TGTGCCAGCAGCCCTGGACAGAATTCACCCCTCCACTTT
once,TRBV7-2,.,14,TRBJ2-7,CASSLGHQTYEQYF,TGTGCCAGCAGCTTGGGACACCAAACCTACGAGCAGTACTTC
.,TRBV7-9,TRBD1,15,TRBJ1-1,CASSLSGGLGTEAFF,TGTGCCAGCAGCTTATCAGGGGGCTTGGGCACTGAAGCTTTCTTT
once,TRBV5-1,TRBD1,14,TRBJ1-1,CASSRTGGITEAFF,TGCGCCAGCAGCAGGACAGGGGGCATCACTGAAGCTTTCTTT
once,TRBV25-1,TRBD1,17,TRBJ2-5,CASSPSRGARGRETQYF,TGTGCCAGCAGTCCCTCGAGAGGGGCCAGGGGGCGCGAGACCCAGTACTTC
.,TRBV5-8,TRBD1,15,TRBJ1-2,CASSLPGQGVYGYTF,TGTGCCAGCAGCTTACCGGGACAGGGGGTCTATGGCTACACCTTC
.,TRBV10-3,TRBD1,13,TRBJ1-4,CAISELQGEILFF,TGTGCCATCAGTGAGTTGCAGGGGGAGATACTGTTTTTT
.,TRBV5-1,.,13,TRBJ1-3,CASRLDFGNTIYF,TGCGCCAGCAGGCTGGACTTTGGAAACACCATATATTTT
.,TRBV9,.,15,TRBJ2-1,CASSVGSSAYNEQFF,TGTGCCAGCAGCGTAGGGTCTAGCGCCTACAATGAGCAGTTCTTC
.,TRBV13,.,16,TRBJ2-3,CASSPGRGYSTDTQYF,TGTGCCAGCAGCCCGGGGCGGGGATATAGCACAGATACGCAGTATTTT
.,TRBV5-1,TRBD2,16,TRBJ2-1,CASSFQLAEFENEQFF,TGCGCCAGCAGCTTCCAACTAGCGGAGTTCGAAAATGAGCAGTTCTTC
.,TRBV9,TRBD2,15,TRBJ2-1,CASSGKVAGFNEQFF,TGTGCCAGCAGCGGTAAGGTAGCGGGGTTTAATGAGCAGTTCTTC
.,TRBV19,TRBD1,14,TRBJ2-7,CASSMKGQGFEQYF,TGTGCCAGTAGTATGAAGGGACAGGGGTTCGAGCAGTACTTC
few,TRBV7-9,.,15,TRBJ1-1,CASSARGGGNTEAFF,TGTGCCAGCAGCGCCCGGGGAGGCGGGAACACTGAAGCTTTCTTT
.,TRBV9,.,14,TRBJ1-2,CASSVDRQGSGYTF,TGTGCCAGCAGCGTAGATCGGCAGGGTAGTGGCTACACCTTC
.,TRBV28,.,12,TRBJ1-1,CASSLRDTEAFF,TGTGCCAGCAGTCTCCGGGACACTGAAGCTTTCTTT
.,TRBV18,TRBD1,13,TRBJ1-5,CASSRGQYQPQHF,TGTGCCAGCTCACGGGGACAGTATCAGCCCCAGCATTTT
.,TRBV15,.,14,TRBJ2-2,CATSNGESAGELFF,TGTGCCACCAGCAACGGGGAAAGCGCCGGGGAGCTGTTTTTT
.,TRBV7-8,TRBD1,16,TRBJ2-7,CASSPGGTGVIYEQYF,TGTGCCAGCAGCCCTGGGGGGACAGGGGTAATCTACGAGCAGTACTTC
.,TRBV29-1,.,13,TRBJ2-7,CSVLPGGFDEQYF,TGCAGCGTTCTTCCGGGGGGCTTTGACGAGCAGTACTTC